The rows below give T cell receptor beta chains drawn from one sample of a study of control samples from healthy donors and cancer patients. Clones were read by immunoSEQ multiplex PCR, and TCRdb kept only the in-frame ones, dropping some. The sample has over 100,000 clones, under 95% seen once. Material: blood. Receptors were obtained from a woman between 18 and 29 years old in good health. Each CDR3 is given with its conserved first and last residue. The D gene is left open where the match is weak. The size of a clone is reported for some rows only, either as once, few or many, or as a class for expanded clones.

j_call | clone_size | v_call | d_call | cdr3_aa | cdr3_nt
TRBJ1-6 | once | TRBV4-1 | . | CASSQEATPDSPLHF | TGCGCCAGCAGCCAAGAAGCAACACCCGACTCACCCCTCCACTTT
TRBJ1-2 | . | TRBV9 | . | CASSVGLRGMGNGYTF | TGTGCCAGCAGCGTAGGCCTCAGGGGTATGGGAAATGGCTACACCTTC
TRBJ2-3 | . | TRBV4-1 | TRBD2 | CASSQVGLAGVADTQYF | TGCGCCAGCAGCCAAGTAGGTCTAGCGGGAGTGGCAGATACGCAGTATTTT
TRBJ1-6 | . | TRBV5-1 | . | CASSFYDRLNSPLHF | TGCGCCAGCAGCTTTTACGACAGGTTGAACTCACCCCTCCACTTT
TRBJ2-7 | . | TRBV4-1 | TRBD1 | CASSQDVGQGDEQYF | TGCGCCAGCAGCCAAGATGTGGGACAGGGAGACGAGCAGTACTTC
TRBJ1-1 | . | TRBV9 | TRBD1 | CASSVEEGATEAFF | TGTGCCAGCAGCGTAGAGGAGGGGGCCACTGAAGCTTTCTTT
TRBJ1-4 | . | TRBV30 | . | CAWSARLIGGEKLFF | TGTGCCTGGAGTGCAAGGTTGATTGGGGGGGAAAAACTGTTTTTT
TRBJ1-5 | . | TRBV5-6 | . | CASSLGGTGGQPQHF | TGTGCCAGCAGCTTGGGGGGCACCGGGGGACAGCCCCAGCATTTT
TRBJ2-1 | . | TRBV18 | TRBD2 | CASSPRSGSIYNEQFF | TGTGCCAGCTCACCCCGTAGCGGGAGTATTTACAATGAGCAGTTCTTC
TRBJ1-4 | . | TRBV4-3 | . | CASSQDRNRDKEKLFF | TGCGCCAGCAGCCAAGATCGGAACAGAGATAAAGAAAAACTGTTTTTT
TRBJ2-3 | . | TRBV7-8 | TRBD2 | CASSLQPGLAGKWTQYF | TGTGCCAGCAGCTTACAGCCGGGACTAGCGGGCAAGTGGACGCAGTATTTT
TRBJ2-1 | many | TRBV29-1 | TRBD2 | CSVEDLAGESSYNEQFF | TGCAGCGTTGAAGATCTGGCGGGAGAGAGCTCCTACAATGAGCAGTTCTTC
TRBJ2-3 | . | TRBV19 | TRBD1 | CASTVTGGTDTQYF | TGTGCCAGTACCGTGACAGGGGGCACAGATACGCAGTATTTT
TRBJ2-7 | . | TRBV5-1 | . | CASSLTGEQYF | TGCGCCAGCAGCTTGACGGGGGAGCAGTACTTC
TRBJ1-3 | . | TRBV30 | . | CAWSESRGNTIYF | TGTGCCTGGAGTGAGTCTCGAGGAAACACCATATATTTT
TRBJ2-1 | . | TRBV19 | . | CASSSLAWVRFF | TGTGCCAGTAGTTCACTAGCCTGGGTGAGGTTCTTC
TRBJ1-1 | . | TRBV27 | . | CASSPGPGTEAFF | TGTGCCAGCAGTCCCGGTCCGGGGACTGAAGCTTTCTTT
TRBJ2-1 | . | TRBV9 | . | CASERGISYNEQFF | TGTGCCAGCGAAAGGGGTATTTCCTACAATGAGCAGTTCTTC
TRBJ1-6 | . | TRBV3-1/TRBV3-2 | . | CASSQVIGPRDSPLHF | TGTGCCAGCAGCCAAGTTATAGGGCCAAGGGATTCACCCCTCCACTTT
TRBJ2-1 | . | TRBV19 | TRBD2 | CASSPLAGIWEQFF | TGTGCCAGTAGCCCACTAGCGGGGATTTGGGAGCAGTTCTTC
TRBJ1-6 | . | TRBV5-4 | . | CASSLIPRDTHNSPLHF | TGTGCCAGCAGCTTGATCCCCCGGGACACCCATAATTCACCCCTCCACTTT
TRBJ2-5 | . | TRBV28 | . | CASRRPTSPKETQYF | TGTGCCAGCAGGCGCCCCACTAGCCCTAAGGAGACCCAGTACTTC
TRBJ2-3 | . | TRBV30 | . | CAWSPTGGPQYF | TGTGCCTGGAGCCCGACTGGAGGGCCGCAGTATTTT
TRBJ2-5 | . | TRBV14 | . | CASSQVAPQELHF | TGTGCCAGCAGCCAAGTGGCCCCTCAGGAGCTTCACTTC